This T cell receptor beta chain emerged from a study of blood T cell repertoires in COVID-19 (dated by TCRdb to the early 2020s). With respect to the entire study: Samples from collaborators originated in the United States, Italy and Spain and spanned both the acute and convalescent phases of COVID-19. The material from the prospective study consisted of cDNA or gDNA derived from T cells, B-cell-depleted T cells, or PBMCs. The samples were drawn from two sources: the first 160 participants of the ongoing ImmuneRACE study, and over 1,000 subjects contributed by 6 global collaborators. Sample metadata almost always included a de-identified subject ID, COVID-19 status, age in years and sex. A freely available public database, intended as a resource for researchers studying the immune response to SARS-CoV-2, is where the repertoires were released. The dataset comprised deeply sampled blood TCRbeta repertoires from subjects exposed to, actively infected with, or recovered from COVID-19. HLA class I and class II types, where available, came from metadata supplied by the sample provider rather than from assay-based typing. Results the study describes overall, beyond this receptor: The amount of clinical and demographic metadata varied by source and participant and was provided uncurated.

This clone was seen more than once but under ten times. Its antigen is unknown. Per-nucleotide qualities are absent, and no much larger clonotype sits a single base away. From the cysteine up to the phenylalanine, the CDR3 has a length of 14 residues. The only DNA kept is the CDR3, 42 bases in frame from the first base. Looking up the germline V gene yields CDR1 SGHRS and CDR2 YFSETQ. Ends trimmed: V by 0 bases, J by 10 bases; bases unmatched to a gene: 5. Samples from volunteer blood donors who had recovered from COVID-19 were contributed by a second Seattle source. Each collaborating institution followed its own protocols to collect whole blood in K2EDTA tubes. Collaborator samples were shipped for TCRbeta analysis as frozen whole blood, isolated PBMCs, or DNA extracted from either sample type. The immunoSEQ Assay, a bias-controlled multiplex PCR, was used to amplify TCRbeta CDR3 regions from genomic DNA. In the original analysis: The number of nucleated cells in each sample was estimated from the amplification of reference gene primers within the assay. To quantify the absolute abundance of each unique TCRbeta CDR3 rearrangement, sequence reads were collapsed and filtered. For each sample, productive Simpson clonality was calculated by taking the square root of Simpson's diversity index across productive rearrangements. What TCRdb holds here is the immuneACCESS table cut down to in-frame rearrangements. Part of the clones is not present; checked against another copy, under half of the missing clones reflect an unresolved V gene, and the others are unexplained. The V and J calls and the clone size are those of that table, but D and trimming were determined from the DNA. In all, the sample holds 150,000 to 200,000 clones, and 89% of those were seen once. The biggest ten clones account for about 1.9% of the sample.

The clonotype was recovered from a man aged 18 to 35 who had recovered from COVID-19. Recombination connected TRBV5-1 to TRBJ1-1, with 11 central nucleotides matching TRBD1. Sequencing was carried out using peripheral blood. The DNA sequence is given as TGCGCCAGCAGCTTGGAGGGACAGGGGGTAGCAGCTTTCTTT. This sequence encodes CASSLEGQGVAAFF. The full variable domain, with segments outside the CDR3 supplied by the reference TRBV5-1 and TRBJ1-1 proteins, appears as KAGVTQTPRYLIKTRGQQVTLSCSPISGHRSVSWYQQTPGQGLQFLFEYFSETQRNKGNFPGRFSGRQFSNSRSEMNVSTLELGDSALYLCASSLEGQGVAAFFGQGTRLTVV.